The 27 T cell receptor beta chains listed next were all sequenced from one sample in a study of identical twins. From the 5' RACE reads, TCRdb called clonotypes with MiXCR, one entry per CDR3 protein. The sample has roughly 150,000 distinct CDR3 sequences, roughly 3.2% seen once. Sequencing was done on a sample of memory T cells sorted from blood. These receptors all come from a man aged 18 to 35 in good health.

The sample holds many counts of this clonotype. The chain recombines TRBV20-1 with TRBJ1-6; weak D call: TRBD1 (5 bases). CDR1 is DFQATT, CDR2 SNEGSKA, per germline (reference sequence). Trimming shortened V by 3 bases and J by 6 bases, and 15 bases separated the two germline ends. The CDR3 runs 15 residues. The CDR3 sequence: CSASSVQATNSPLHF. The CDR3 region has the DNA TGCAGTGCTAGCTCAGTACAGGCGACTAATTCACCCCTCCACTTT.

This clonotype was seen many times. V and J are TRBV9 and TRBJ2-1, with D possibly being TRBD1 or TRBD2 (5 bases each). V was pared by 3 bases and J by 1 base, with 14 bases between. This CDR3 is 16 amino acids long. Germline CDR1 reads SGDLS; CDR2 reads YYNGEE. For the CDR3, the DNA is TGTGCCAGCAGCGGAGGGACGGCGAGATCCTACAATGAGCAGTTCTTC. This gives the protein CASSGGTARSYNEQFF.

This clonotype was counted many times. The chain has TRBV11-2 and TRBJ1-3; the D gene is possibly TRBD1 (6 bases). Germline CDR1 and CDR2: SGHAT and FQNNGV. CDR3 length: 16 amino acids. Deletions cut 0 bases from V and 1 base from J, with 10 bases between. CDR3 loop: CASSLERGLSGNTIYF. CDR3 sequence (DNA): TGTGCCAGCAGCTTAGAGCGGGGGCTATCTGGAAACACCATATATTTT.

A note on this clonotype: This clone may be a read error of a much larger clone one base away. This sequence joins TRBV5-1 and TRBJ2-7, with D tentatively TRBD2 (6 bases). Trimming stripped 2 bases from V and 6 bases from J, with 21 bases between. Germline V lookup: CDR1 SGHRS, CDR2 YFSETQ. The CDR3 length is 16 residues. The CDR3 region is CASSFGGSGRGAEQYF. The CDR3 DNA reads TGCGCCAGCAGCTTCGGAGGGAGCGGTCGCGGGGCCGAGCAGTACTTC.

This clonotype appeared many times. The chain links TRBV12-3 or TRBV12-4 to TRBJ1-4, with D maybe TRBD1 (5 bases). CDR3 length equals 14 residues. The ends were cut back, 2 bases at V and 8 bases at J, with 12 bases in the middle. CDR3 sequence: CASSLRRGREKLFF. CDR3 coding DNA: TGTGCCAGCAGTTTAAGGAGGGGACGGGAAAAACTGTTTTTT.

This clonotype was counted at least ten times. The chain recombines TRBV6-2 or TRBV6-3 with TRBJ2-7; 11 bases map to TRBD2. J gave up 6 bases and V 2 bases, and 6 bases lay outside the gene matches. This CDR3 is built from 15 residues. Germline CDR1 reads MNHEY; CDR2 reads SVGEGT. CDR3 protein: CASSYHITSGSEQYF. The DNA of the CDR3 is TGTGCCAGCAGTTACCACATCACTAGCGGGAGCGAGCAGTACTTC.

This clonotype was seen repeatedly, ten times or more. The chain combines TRBV2 with TRBJ2-4, with D possibly TRBD1 on 5 matching bases. In germline, CDR1 is SNHLY, CDR2 FYNNEI. CDR3 length: 12 residues. Trimming took off 8 bases at V and 6 bases at J, with 11 bases between the two ends. Here the CDR3 reads CASQGQGNIQYF. DNA for the CDR3: TGTGCCAGCCAGGGCCAGGGAAACATTCAGTACTTC.

This clonotype was detected many times. The gene calls are TRBV20-1 and TRBJ2-5; D uncertain. Trimming took off 6 bases at V and 0 bases at J, with 11 bases between the two ends. The CDR3 has 13 amino acids. CDR1 and CDR2 from the germline V gene are DFQATT and SNEGSKA (reference sequence). CDR3 in amino acids: CSANPGYQETQYF. The CDR3 DNA follows: TGCAGTGCCAACCCCGGTTACCAAGAGACCCAGTACTTC.

This clonotype has a handful of counts. The J gene is TRBJ2-7, the V gene TRBV20-1; D perhaps matches TRBD2 (5 bases). The germline V gene has CDR1 DFQATT and CDR2 SNEGSKA (reference sequence). The CDR3 consists of 12 residues. V lost 3 bases to trimming and J lost 0 bases, with 6 bases between them. CDR3 in amino acids: CSASEGSYEQYV. DNA for the CDR3: TGCAGTGCTAGCGAGGGCTCCTACGAGCAGTACGTC.

This clonotype was counted ten times or more. J is TRBJ2-7 and V is TRBV5-5; D ambiguous. The length of the CDR3 is 12 residues. Trimming shortened V by 3 bases and J by 0 bases, and 4 bases separated the two germline ends. Germline values: CDR1 SGHKS, CDR2 YYEKEE (reference sequence). The CDR3 region has the DNA TGTGCCAGCAGCTCTGCCTCCTACGAGCAGTACGTC. This translates into CASSSASYEQYV.

This clonotype was found many times. This chain links TRBV7-9 with TRBJ1-1; possible D gene TRBD1, 5 bases. The germline V and J ends were trimmed by 8 bases and 6 bases, with 10 bases remaining between them. CDR1 is SEHNR and CDR2 is FQNEAQ in the germline V gene (reference sequence). The CDR3 consists of 11 residues. The chain's CDR3 is CASGGVSEAFF. Here the CDR3 DNA reads TGTGCCAGCGGGGGGGTTTCTGAAGCTTTCTTT.

This clonotype was seen many times. The rearrangement uses TRBV7-8 and TRBJ2-3; 11 bases are a match to TRBD2. Germline CDR1 SGHVS, CDR2 FQNEAQ. This CDR3 region has 14 residues. With V trimmed by 5 bases and J by 7 bases, 5 bases remained unmatched. CDR3 DNA sequence: TGTGCCAGCAGCAGCGGGACTAGCGGATATACGCAGTATTTT. It codes for CASSSGTSGYTQYF.

This clonotype was detected ten times or more. The chain recombines TRBV20-1 with TRBJ2-1, with 10 nucleotides matching TRBD2. The CDR3 has 15 amino acids. The V segment lost 6 bases and the J segment 6 bases; nucleotides outside the gene matches: 11. From germline, CDR1 is DFQATT and CDR2 SNEGSKA (reference sequence). As DNA, the CDR3 is TGCAGTGCAAATAGCGGGAGGAGGATGGGCAATGAGCAGTTCTTC. Its translation is CSANSGRRMGNEQFF.

This clonotype has ten or more counts. The chain has TRBV7-2 and TRBJ2-3; possibly TRBD1 for D (6 bases). CDR1 and CDR2 (germline): SGHTA, FQGNSA. This CDR3 has 12 amino acids. V lost 4 bases to trimming and J lost 9 bases, with 11 bases between them. The CDR3 reads CASSSAGETQYF. The CDR3 nucleotides read TGTGCCAGCAGCTCAGCAGGGGAAACGCAGTATTTT.

This rearrangement joins TRBV6-1 to TRBJ2-2, with D unclear. Trimming removed 4 bases from V and 5 bases from J, with 17 bases in between. The CDR3 runs 16 residues. Germline loops: CDR1 MNHNS, CDR2 SASEGT. The CDR3 sequence: CASSGIPAVGTGELFF. The DNA of the CDR3 is TGTGCCAGCAGTGGGATCCCGGCCGTAGGGACCGGGGAGCTGTTTTTT.

This clonotype was seen many times. The V call is TRBV6-5, the J call TRBJ1-5, with no clear D. Trimming left V 5 bases short and J 6 bases short, with 8 bases between. Germline assignment: CDR1 MNHEY and CDR2 SVGAGI. This CDR3 has 12 amino acids. The CDR3 is CASSTPGQPQHF. The CDR3 region has the DNA TGTGCCAGCAGTACCCCCGGTCAGCCCCAGCATTTT.

This clonotype was picked up many times. The V and J genes are TRBV7-2 and TRBJ2-3, with unresolved D. This CDR3 is 13 amino acids long. Germline V CDR1 and CDR2: SGHTA, FQGNSA. The germline V and J ends were trimmed by 2 bases and 1 base, with 4 bases remaining between them. CDR3 amino acids: CASSLYGTDTQYF. CDR3 bases: TGTGCCAGCAGCTTATATGGCACAGATACGCAGTATTTT.

The table lists this clonotype with many counts. The chain carries TRBV7-2 and TRBJ2-5, with 9 bases matching TRBD1. The CDR3 covers 15 residues. Losses at the gene ends were 5 bases for V and 10 bases for J; bases not matched to a gene: 14. CDR1 SGHTA and CDR2 FQGNSA come from the germline V gene. Written as DNA, the CDR3 is TGTGCCAGCAGCCCACAGGGGGCTCGGGGGGTAGGCCAGTACTTC. This encodes CASSPQGARGVGQYF.

This clonotype was seen repeatedly, ten times or more. The rearrangement uses TRBV12-3 or TRBV12-4 and TRBJ2-1; D not resolved. The CDR3 is 15 residues long. V was clipped by 1 base and J by 6 bases, with 13 bases between them. CDR3 region: CASSLGASHSNEQFF. The CDR3 DNA is TGTGCCAGCAGTTTAGGGGCTAGTCATAGCAATGAGCAGTTCTTC.

This clonotype was observed many times. This chain uses TRBV20-1 with TRBJ2-3, with D tentatively TRBD2 (7 bases). The V end lost 3 bases, the J end lost 6 bases, and 16 bases lay between the germline ends. This CDR3 region has 14 residues. The V gene's germline CDR1 is DFQATT and CDR2 SNEGSKA (reference sequence). CDR3 bases: TGCAGTGCTAGGGTAGGGGGGGTGTCGGATACGCAGTATTTT. Translated, it gives CSARVGGVSDTQYF.

This clonotype was seen at least ten times. The chain joins TRBV3-1 to TRBJ1-5, with D tentatively TRBD1 (5 bases). The CDR3 runs to 13 residues. Trimming removed 4 bases from V and 4 bases from J, with 8 bases in between. Germline CDR1 LGHDT, CDR2 YNNKEL (reference sequence). CDR3 sequence reads: CASSRGRNQPQHF. CDR3 in DNA: TGTGCCAGCAGCCGGGGGAGGAATCAGCCCCAGCATTTT. The full variable domain, in which reference TRBV3-1 and TRBJ1-5 provide the parts outside the CDR3, is DTAVSQTPKYLVTQMGNDKSIKCEQNLGHDTMYWYKQDSKKFLKIMFSYNNKELIINETVPNRFSPKSPDKAHLNLHINSLELGDSAVYFCASSRGRNQPQHFGDGTRLSIL.

This clonotype showed up many times. The chain uses TRBV6-5 and TRBJ1-1; D remains unclear. CDR1 is MNHEY and CDR2 is SVGAGI in the germline V gene. V was trimmed by 1 base and J by 1 base, leaving 13 bases between them. The CDR3 spans 16 residues. CDR3 sequence: CASSYFLLAANTEAFF. As DNA, the CDR3 is TGTGCCAGCAGTTACTTTCTACTAGCAGCGAACACTGAAGCTTTCTTT.

This clonotype was found many times. This chain links TRBV2 with TRBJ2-1; TRBD1 agrees at 11 bases. The CDR3 covers 12 residues. After removal of 6 bases from V and 10 bases from J, the junction contained 2 bases not matched to a gene. Germline V lookup: CDR1 SNHLY, CDR2 FYNNEI. The CDR3 DNA sequence: TGTGCCAGCAGGGGACAGGGGGTGGAGCAGTTCTTC. This translates into CASRGQGVEQFF.

This clonotype was found many times. The chain recombines TRBV9 with TRBJ1-4; the match to TRBD1 covers 7 bases. The junction had 8 bases not matched to a gene; V was cut back by 6 bases and J by 3 bases. The CDR3 spans 15 residues. Per the germline V gene, CDR1 is SGDLS and CDR2 is YYNGEE. CDR3 sequence (DNA): TGTGCCAGCACGAAACAGGGGTTGGCTAATGAAAAACTGTTTTTT. Translation: CASTKQGLANEKLFF.

This clonotype was seen repeatedly, ten times or more. The chain combines TRBV20-1 with TRBJ2-3, with 10 bases identical to TRBD2. Trimming cost V 3 bases and J 7 bases; bases outside gene matches: 10. Germline CDR1 is DFQATT and CDR2 is SNEGSKA (reference sequence). The CDR3 sequence is 15 residues long. Here the CDR3 DNA reads TGCAGTGCTAGCCCGGAGGGGACTAGCGTTTATACGCAGTATTTT. As protein: CSASPEGTSVYTQYF.

This clonotype was found many times. The gene calls are TRBV27 and TRBJ1-6, with no clear D. The CDR3 loop spans 16 amino acids. Germline V gives CDR1 MNHEY, CDR2 SMNVEV (reference sequence). The germline V and J ends were trimmed by 2 bases and 14 bases, with 22 bases remaining between them. CDR3 residues: CASSLPPGSISFSLHF. The CDR3 DNA sequence: TGTGCCAGCAGTTTACCCCCGGGCTCAATTTCGTTCTCCCTCCACTTT.

In its sample, this clonotype was seen many times. The chain uses TRBV2 and TRBJ2-1, with TRBD1 matching over 7 bases. Looked up from germline, CDR1 is SNHLY and CDR2 is FYNNEI. Trimming took 7 bases from V and 6 from J; bases not matched to a gene: 12. The CDR3 has 15 residues. CDR3 loop: CASTKDRVRINEQFF. The CDR3 region has the DNA TGTGCCAGCACCAAAGACAGGGTCAGGATCAATGAGCAGTTCTTC.